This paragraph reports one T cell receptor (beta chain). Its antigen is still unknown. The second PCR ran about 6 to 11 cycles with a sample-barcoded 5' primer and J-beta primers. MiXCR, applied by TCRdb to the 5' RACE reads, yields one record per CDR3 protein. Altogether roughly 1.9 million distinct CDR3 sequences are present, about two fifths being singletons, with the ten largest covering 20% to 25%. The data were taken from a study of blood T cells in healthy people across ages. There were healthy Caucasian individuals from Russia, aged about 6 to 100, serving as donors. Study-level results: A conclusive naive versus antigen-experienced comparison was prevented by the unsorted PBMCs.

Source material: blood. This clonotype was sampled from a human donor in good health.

CDR3 sequence: CASSLTGASNYGYTF. CDR3 DNA sequence: TGTGCCAGCAGCCTCACAGGGGCTTCTAACTATGGCTACACCTTC. The chain uses TRBV12-3 or TRBV12-4 and TRBJ1-2; 7 bases are a match to TRBD1. The J segment lost 0 bases and the V segment lost 6 bases, leaving 7 bases of the junction unmatched. The CDR3 spans 15 residues.